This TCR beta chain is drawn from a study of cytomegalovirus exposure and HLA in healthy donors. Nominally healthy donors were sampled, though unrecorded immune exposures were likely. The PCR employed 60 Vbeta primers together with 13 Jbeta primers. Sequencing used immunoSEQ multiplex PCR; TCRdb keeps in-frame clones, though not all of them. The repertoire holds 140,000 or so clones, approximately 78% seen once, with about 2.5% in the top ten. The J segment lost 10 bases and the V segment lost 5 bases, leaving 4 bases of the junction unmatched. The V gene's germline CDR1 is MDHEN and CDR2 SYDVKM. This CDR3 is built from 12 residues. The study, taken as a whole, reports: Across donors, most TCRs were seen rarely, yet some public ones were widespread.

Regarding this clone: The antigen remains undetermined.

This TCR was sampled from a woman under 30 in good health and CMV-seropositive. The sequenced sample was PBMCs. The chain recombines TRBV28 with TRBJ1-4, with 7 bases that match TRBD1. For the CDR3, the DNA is TGTGCCAGCAGTATGGGACAGAGAAAACTGTTTTTT. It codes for CASSMGQRKLFF.